Listed below are T cell receptor beta chains from one sample, sequenced in a study of shared clonotypes between healthy human individuals. The data were produced by immunoSEQ multiplex PCR, yet TCRdb's version contains in-frame clones alone and is incomplete. The table lists about 2.4 million clones, 93% of them singletons. Sequencing was done on a sample of naive CD4+ T cells from PBMCs. The receptors derive from a man between 18 and 35 years old in good health. Some clones in this sample may be carry-over from other donors' samples. CDR3s include the opening cysteine and the closing phenylalanine or tryptophan. D genes are given only for firm matches. The size field is filled for only some rows; it gives once, few, many or a size class.

j_call clone_size v_call d_call cdr3_aa cdr3_nt
TRBJ2-1 NA TRBV5-1 NA CASSFDLQDDYNEQFF TGCGCCAGCAGCTTTGACCTGCAGGACGACTACAATGAGCAGTTCTTC
TRBJ1-1 NA TRBV7-9 TRBD1 CASSDRRDRGSAFF TGTGCCAGCAGCGACCGCCGGGACAGGGGTTCGGCTTTCTTT
TRBJ1-1 NA TRBV28 NA CASSPNGGGQAFF TGTGCCAGCAGTCCAAACGGGGGAGGACAAGCTTTCTTT
TRBJ2-1 NA TRBV28 NA CASSQRSPYNEQFF TGTGCCAGCAGCCAGCGGAGCCCCTACAATGAGCAGTTCTTC
TRBJ1-5 NA TRBV6-1 NA CASRRGLDWQPQHF TGTGCCAGCAGGAGGGGACTGGATTGGCAGCCCCAGCATTTT
TRBJ1-1 few TRBV5-1 NA CASSLQENTEAFF TGCGCCAGCAGTCTACAGGAGAACACTGAAGCTTTCTTT
TRBJ2-3 NA TRBV7-8 NA CASSLSPTTDTQYF TGTGCCAGCAGCTTAAGCCCAACCACAGATACGCAGTATTTT
TRBJ1-5 NA TRBV4-1 NA CASSQEPGAAQPQHF TGCGCCAGCAGCCAAGAGCCCGGGGCGGCTCAGCCCCAGCATTTT
TRBJ1-1 NA TRBV5-1 NA CASSYSNTEAFF TGCGCCAGCAGCTACAGCAACACTGAAGCTTTCTTT
TRBJ1-6 once TRBV2 NA CASSGGRSSPLHF TGTGCCAGCAGTGGGGGACGGAGTTCACCCCTCCACTTT
TRBJ2-7 NA TRBV5-4 NA CASSLVGGKTGYEQYF TGTGCCAGCAGCTTAGTTGGCGGTAAAACAGGATACGAGCAGTACTTC
TRBJ2-2 NA TRBV7-2 TRBD1 CASSEQGANTGELFF TGTGCCAGCAGCGAACAGGGGGCGAACACCGGGGAGCTGTTTTTT
TRBJ2-3 NA TRBV21-1 NA CASSKIGQGRTDTQYF TGTGCCAGCAGCAAAATTGGACAGGGGAGGACAGATACGCAGTATTTT
TRBJ1-4 NA TRBV5-1 NA CASSLDRPGLNEKLFF TGCGCCAGCAGCTTGGATCGCCCTGGCCTTAATGAAAAACTGTTTTTT
TRBJ2-5 NA TRBV5-6 TRBD1 CASSQRTGGETQYF TGTGCCAGCAGCCAAAGGACAGGGGGAGAGACCCAGTACTTC
TRBJ2-7 NA TRBV5-4 NA CASSYQGGLYF TGTGCCAGCAGCTACCAGGGGGGATTGTACTTC
TRBJ1-5 once TRBV7-3 TRBD1 CASSLDRNQPQHF TGTGCCAGCAGCTTGGACAGGAATCAGCCCCAGCATTTT
TRBJ2-1 NA TRBV7-2 TRBD2 CASSLSGDAYNEQFF TGTGCCAGCAGTCTGAGCGGGGATGCCTACAATGAGCAGTTCTTC
TRBJ1-1 few TRBV2 NA CASSVLQGVTEAFF TGTGCCAGCAGTGTATTGCAGGGCGTCACCGAAGCTTTCTTT
TRBJ2-5 NA TRBV9 NA CASSGSVGGETQYF TGTGCCAGCAGCGGTTCAGTCGGGGGTGAGACCCAGTACTTC
TRBJ2-1 once TRBV28 TRBD2 CASSGTSGIEGLGGQFF TGTGCCAGTTCCGGGACTAGCGGGATAGAGGGGCTTGGAGGGCAGTTCTTC
TRBJ1-1 few TRBV2 NA CASRTQAGTEAFF TGTGCCAGCAGAACGCAGGCGGGAACTGAAGCTTTCTTT
TRBJ2-1 once TRBV25-1 TRBD2 CASSDWTSGTYNEQFF TGTGCCAGCAGTGATTGGACTAGCGGGACCTACAATGAGCAGTTCTTC
TRBJ1-6 NA TRBV2 TRBD1 CASRDRGHSPLHF TGTGCCAGCAGAGACAGGGGGCACTCACCCCTCCACTTT
TRBJ2-7 NA TRBV7-9 NA CASSLGITADEQYF TGTGCCAGCAGCTTAGGGATAACAGCCGACGAGCAGTACTTC
TRBJ1-2 NA TRBV6-5 TRBD1 CASSYTITGAYGYTF TGTGCCAGCAGTTACACAATTACAGGGGCCTATGGCTACACCTTC
TRBJ1-1 NA TRBV5-1 TRBD1 CASSKGTGLEAFF TGCGCCAGCAGCAAGGGGACAGGCCTTGAAGCTTTCTTT
TRBJ2-7 NA TRBV5-4 NA CASSLDNTIGEQYF TGTGCCAGCAGCCTGGACAATACCATCGGAGAGCAGTACTTC
TRBJ1-2 NA TRBV28 NA CASSLPPGHFNYGYTF TGTGCCAGCAGTCTCCCTCCCGGGCATTTTAACTATGGCTACACCTTC
TRBJ2-1 NA TRBV5-1 TRBD2 CASSLALAGVNEQFF TGCGCCAGCAGCTTGGCCCTAGCGGGAGTGAATGAGCAGTTCTTC
TRBJ2-2 NA TRBV4-2 TRBD2 CASSRGLANTGELFF TGTGCCAGCAGCCGCGGACTAGCGAACACCGGGGAGCTGTTTTTT
TRBJ1-2 NA TRBV28 TRBD1 CASTQGQGRYGYTF TGTGCCAGCACCCAAGGACAGGGCCGCTATGGCTACACCTTC
TRBJ2-6 NA TRBV18 TRBD1 CASSPGQPHSGANVLTF TGTGCCAGCTCACCGGGACAGCCGCACTCTGGGGCCAACGTCCTGACTTTC
TRBJ2-1 once TRBV30 NA CAWISPIGGQFF TGTGCCTGGATATCCCCCATCGGCGGCCAGTTCTTC
TRBJ2-7 NA TRBV4-1 TRBD1 CASSHGQGATYEQYF TGCGCCAGCAGCCACGGACAGGGGGCCACCTACGAGCAGTACTTC
TRBJ1-1 NA TRBV25-1 NA CASGTWANTEAFF TGTGCCAGCGGGACCTGGGCGAACACTGAAGCTTTCTTT
TRBJ1-1 NA TRBV7-2 NA CASSDRITEAFF TGTGCCAGCAGCGACCGTATCACTGAAGCTTTCTTT
TRBJ2-5 NA TRBV10-2 TRBD2 CASSESTREGDQETQYF TGCGCCAGCAGTGAGTCCACGCGGGAGGGAGACCAAGAGACCCAGTACTTC
TRBJ1-5 few TRBV28 NA CASSRWSGSSNQPQHF TGTGCCAGCAGTCGCTGGAGTGGCAGTAGCAATCAGCCCCAGCATTTT
TRBJ1-5 NA TRBV7-2 TRBD1 CASSLGETGGAQHF TGTGCCAGCAGCTTAGGAGAGACAGGGGGAGCCCAGCATTTT
TRBJ2-5 NA TRBV19 TRBD2 CASRRTSGDQETQYF TGTGCCAGTAGACGGACTAGCGGCGACCAAGAGACCCAGTACTTC
TRBJ2-1 NA TRBV2 NA CASSGDSGYNEQFF TGTGCCAGCAGTGGGGATAGCGGCTACAATGAGCAGTTCTTC
TRBJ1-2 NA TRBV5-1 TRBD1 CASSLTGQNYGYTF TGCGCCAGCAGCTTAACGGGACAGAACTATGGCTACACCTTC
TRBJ2-7 NA TRBV28 NA CASRSGTTGIIFGYF TGTGCCAGCAGAAGCGGGACAACTGGTATCATTTTCGGGTACTTC
TRBJ2-7 NA TRBV28 NA CASSSWPEQYF TGTGCCAGCAGTTCATGGCCCGAGCAGTACTTC